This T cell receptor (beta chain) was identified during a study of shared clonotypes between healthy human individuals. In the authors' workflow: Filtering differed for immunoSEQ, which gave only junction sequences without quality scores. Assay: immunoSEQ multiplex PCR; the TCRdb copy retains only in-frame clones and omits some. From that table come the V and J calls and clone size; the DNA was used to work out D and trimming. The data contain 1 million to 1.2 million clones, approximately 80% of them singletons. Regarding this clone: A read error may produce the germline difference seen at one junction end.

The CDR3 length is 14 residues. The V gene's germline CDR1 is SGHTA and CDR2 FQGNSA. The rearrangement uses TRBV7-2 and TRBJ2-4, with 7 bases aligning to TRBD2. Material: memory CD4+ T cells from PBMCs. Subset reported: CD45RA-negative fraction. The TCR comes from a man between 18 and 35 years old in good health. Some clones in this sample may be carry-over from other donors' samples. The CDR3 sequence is CASSLGLAQNIQYF. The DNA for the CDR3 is TGTGCCAGCAGCTTAGGACTAGCCCAAAACATTCAGTACTTC.